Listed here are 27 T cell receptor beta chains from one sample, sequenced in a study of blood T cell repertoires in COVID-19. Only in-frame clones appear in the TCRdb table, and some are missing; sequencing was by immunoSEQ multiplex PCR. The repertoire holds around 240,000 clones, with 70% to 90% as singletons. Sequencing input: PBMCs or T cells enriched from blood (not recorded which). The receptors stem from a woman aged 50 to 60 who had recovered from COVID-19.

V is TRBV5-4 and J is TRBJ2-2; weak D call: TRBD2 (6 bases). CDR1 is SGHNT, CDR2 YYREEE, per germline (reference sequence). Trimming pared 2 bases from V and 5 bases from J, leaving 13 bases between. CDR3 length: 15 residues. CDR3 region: CASSFVGRATGELFF. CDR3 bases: TGTGCCAGCAGCTTTGTCGGGAGAGCGACCGGGGAGCTGTTTTTT.

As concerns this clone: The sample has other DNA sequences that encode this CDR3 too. The CDR3 bases are TGTGCCAGCAGTTTCAGCGGGAGGACAGATACGCAGTATTTT. Protein: CASSFSGRTDTQYF. The chain is built from TRBV27 and TRBJ2-3, with 9 positions matching TRBD2. Germline loops: CDR1 MNHEY, CDR2 SMNVEV (reference sequence). V was pared by 3 bases and J by 3 bases, with 1 base of the junction left unmatched. The CDR3 length is 14 residues.

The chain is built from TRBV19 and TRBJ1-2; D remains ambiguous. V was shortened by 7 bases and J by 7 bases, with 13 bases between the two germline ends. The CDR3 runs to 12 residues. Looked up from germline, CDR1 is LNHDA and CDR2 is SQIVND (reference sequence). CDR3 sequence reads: CASTPGYAGYTF. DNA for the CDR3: TGTGCCAGTACGCCCGGGTATGCTGGCTACACCTTC.

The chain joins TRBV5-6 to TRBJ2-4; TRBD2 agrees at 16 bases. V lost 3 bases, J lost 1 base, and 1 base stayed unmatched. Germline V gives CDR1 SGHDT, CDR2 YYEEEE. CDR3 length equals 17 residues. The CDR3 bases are TGTGCCAGCAGCTGGGGACTAGCGGGAGGGGCCAAAAACATTCAGTACTTC. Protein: CASSWGLAGGAKNIQYF.

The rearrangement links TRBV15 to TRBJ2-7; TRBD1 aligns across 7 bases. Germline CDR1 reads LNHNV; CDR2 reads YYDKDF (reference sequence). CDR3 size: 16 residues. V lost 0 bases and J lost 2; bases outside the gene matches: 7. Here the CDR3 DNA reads TGTGCCACCAGCAGAGAAGGGGGCAGCGCGACCTACGAGCAGTACTTC. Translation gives CATSREGGSATYEQYF.

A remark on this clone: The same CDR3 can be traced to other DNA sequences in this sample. The CDR3 region has the DNA TGTGCCAGCAGTAGACAGGCCAGCGCCCAGCATTTT. Its translation: CASSRQASAQHF. The chain employs TRBV12-3 or TRBV12-4 and TRBJ1-5; TRBD1 is a possible D gene (6 bases). V was trimmed by 5 bases and J by 11 bases, leaving 13 bases between them. The CDR3 runs to 12 residues.

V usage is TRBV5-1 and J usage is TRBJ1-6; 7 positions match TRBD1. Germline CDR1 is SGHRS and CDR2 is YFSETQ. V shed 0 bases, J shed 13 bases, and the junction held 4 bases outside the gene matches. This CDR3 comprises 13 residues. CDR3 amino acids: CASSLGQGTPLHF. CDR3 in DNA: TGCGCCAGCAGCTTGGGACAGGGTACGCCCCTCCACTTT.

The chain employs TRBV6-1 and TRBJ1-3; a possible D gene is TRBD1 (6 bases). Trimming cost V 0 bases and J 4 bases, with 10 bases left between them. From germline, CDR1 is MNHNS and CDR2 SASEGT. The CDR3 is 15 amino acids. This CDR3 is CASSEASRGGNTIYF. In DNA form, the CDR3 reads TGTGCCAGCAGTGAAGCGAGTAGGGGGGGAAACACCATATATTTT.

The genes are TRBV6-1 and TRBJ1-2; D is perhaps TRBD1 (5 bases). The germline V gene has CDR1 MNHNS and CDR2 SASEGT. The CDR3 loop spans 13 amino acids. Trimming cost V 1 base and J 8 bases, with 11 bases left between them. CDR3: CASSEEGWSGYTF. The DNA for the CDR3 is TGTGCCAGCAGTGAAGAGGGGTGGAGCGGCTACACCTTC.

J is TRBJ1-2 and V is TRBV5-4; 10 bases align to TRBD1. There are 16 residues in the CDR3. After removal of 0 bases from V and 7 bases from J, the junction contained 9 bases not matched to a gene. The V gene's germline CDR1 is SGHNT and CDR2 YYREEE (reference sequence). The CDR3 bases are TGTGCCAGCAGCTTGGGAGGGACAGGGGTTCAAGGTGGCTACACCTTC. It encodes CASSLGGTGVQGGYTF.

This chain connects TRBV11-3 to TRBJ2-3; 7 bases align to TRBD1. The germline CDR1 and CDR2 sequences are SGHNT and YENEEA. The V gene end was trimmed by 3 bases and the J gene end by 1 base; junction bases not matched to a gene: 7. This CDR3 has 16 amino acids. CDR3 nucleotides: TGTGCCAGCAGCTTGAAACAGGGGAGCGGCACAGATACGCAGTATTTT. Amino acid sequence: CASSLKQGSGTDTQYF.

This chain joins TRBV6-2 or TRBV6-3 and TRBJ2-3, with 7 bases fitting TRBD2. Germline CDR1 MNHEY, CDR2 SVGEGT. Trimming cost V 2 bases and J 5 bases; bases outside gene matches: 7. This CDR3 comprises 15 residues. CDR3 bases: TGTGCCAGCAGTTACCTCGGCGGGGGTGGAGATACGCAGTATTTT. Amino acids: CASSYLGGGGDTQYF.

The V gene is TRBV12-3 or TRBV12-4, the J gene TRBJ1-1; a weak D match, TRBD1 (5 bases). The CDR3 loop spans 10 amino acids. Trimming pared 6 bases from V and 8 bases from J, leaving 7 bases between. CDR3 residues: CASRNREAFF. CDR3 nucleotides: TGTGCCAGCAGGAACAGGGAAGCTTTCTTT.

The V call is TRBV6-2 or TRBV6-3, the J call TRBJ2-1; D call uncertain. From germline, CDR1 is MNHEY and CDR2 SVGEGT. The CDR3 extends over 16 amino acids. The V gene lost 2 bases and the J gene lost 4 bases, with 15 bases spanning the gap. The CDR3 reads CASSYQLLRLYNEQFF. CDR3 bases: TGTGCCAGCAGTTACCAACTTCTCCGCCTTTACAATGAGCAGTTCTTC.

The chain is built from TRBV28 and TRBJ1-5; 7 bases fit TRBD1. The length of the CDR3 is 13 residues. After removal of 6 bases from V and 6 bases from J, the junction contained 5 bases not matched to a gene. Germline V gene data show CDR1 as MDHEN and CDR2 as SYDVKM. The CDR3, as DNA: TGTGCCAGCAGCAACTACAGGGGTCAGCCCCAGCATTTT. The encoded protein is CASSNYRGQPQHF.

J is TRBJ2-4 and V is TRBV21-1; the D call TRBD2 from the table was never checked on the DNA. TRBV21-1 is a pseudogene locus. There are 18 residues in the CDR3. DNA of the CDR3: TGTGCCAGCAGCAAAGGGATAGCGCGGAAACTAGCCAAAAACATTCAGTACTTC. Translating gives CASSKGIARKLAKNIQYF.

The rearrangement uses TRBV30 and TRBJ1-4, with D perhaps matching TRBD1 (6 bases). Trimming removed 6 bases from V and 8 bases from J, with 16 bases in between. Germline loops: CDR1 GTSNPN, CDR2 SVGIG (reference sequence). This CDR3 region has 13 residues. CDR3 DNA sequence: TGTGCCTGTCCCCGGGACAATGAGGAAAAACTGTTTTTT. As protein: CACPRDNEEKLFF.

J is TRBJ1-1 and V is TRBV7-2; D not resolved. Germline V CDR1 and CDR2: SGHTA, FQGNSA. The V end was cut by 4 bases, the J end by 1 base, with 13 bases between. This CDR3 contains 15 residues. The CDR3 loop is CASSSNPTSNTEAFF. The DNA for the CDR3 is TGTGCCAGCAGCTCGAACCCTACCTCGAACACTGAAGCTTTCTTT.

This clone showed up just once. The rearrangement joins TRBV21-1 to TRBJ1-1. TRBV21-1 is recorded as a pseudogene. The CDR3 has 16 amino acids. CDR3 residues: CASSLPFGLMNTEAFF. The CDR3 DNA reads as TGTGCCAGCAGCCTACCCTTCGGACTTATGAACACTGAAGCTTTCTTT.

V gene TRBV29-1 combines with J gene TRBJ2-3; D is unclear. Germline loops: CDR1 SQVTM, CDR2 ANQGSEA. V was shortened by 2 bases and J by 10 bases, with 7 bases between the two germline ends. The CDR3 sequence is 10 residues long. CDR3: CSVELEAQYF. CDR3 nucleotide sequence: TGCAGCGTTGAACTAGAAGCGCAGTATTTT.

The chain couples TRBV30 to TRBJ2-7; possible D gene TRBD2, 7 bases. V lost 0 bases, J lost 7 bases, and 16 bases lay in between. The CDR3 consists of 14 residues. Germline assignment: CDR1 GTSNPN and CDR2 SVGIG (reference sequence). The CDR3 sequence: CAWSVSSRGGEQYF. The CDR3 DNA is TGTGCCTGGAGTGTGAGCAGTAGGGGGGGAGAGCAGTACTTC.

The CDR3 spells CASSLLLGGTDTQYF. The CDR3 nucleotides read TGCGCCAGCAGCTTGTTGTTGGGGGGTACAGATACGCAGTATTTT. The V gene is TRBV5-1, the J gene TRBJ2-3, with a weak D call TRBD2 (6 bases). CDR3 length: 15 residues. V was clipped by 1 base and J by 3 bases, with 12 bases between them. The germline gives CDR1 SGHRS, CDR2 YFSETQ.

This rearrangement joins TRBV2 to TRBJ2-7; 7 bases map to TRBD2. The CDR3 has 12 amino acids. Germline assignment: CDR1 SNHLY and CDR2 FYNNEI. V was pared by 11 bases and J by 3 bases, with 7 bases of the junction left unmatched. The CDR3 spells CAGRGSNYEQYF. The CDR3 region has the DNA TGTGCCGGGCGGGGGTCCAACTACGAGCAGTACTTC.

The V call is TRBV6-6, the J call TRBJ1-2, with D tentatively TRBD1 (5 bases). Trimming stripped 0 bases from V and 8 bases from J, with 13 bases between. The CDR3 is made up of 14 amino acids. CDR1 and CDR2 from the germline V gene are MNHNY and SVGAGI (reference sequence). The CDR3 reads CASSYSGGAGGYTF. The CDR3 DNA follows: TGTGCCAGCAGTTACTCCGGCGGGGCAGGGGGCTACACCTTC.

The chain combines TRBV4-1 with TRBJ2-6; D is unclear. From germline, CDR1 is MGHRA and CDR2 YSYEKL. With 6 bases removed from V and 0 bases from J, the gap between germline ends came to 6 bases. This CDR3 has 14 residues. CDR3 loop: CASSPSSGANVLTF. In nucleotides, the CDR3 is TGCGCCAGCAGTCCTAGCTCTGGGGCCAACGTCCTGACTTTC.

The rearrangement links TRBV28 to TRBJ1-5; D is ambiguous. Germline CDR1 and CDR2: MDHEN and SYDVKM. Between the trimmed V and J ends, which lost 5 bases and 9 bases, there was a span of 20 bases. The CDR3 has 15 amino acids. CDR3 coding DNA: TGTGCCAGCAGTCTCCGACATACCAGATTATCGCCCCAGCATTTT. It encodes CASSLRHTRLSPQHF. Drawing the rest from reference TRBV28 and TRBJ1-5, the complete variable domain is DVKVTQSSRYLVKRTGEKVFLECVQDMDHENMFWYRQDPGLGLRLIYFSYDVKMKEKGDIPEGYSVSREKKERFSLILESASTNQTSMYLCASSLRHTRLSPQHFGDGTRLSIL.

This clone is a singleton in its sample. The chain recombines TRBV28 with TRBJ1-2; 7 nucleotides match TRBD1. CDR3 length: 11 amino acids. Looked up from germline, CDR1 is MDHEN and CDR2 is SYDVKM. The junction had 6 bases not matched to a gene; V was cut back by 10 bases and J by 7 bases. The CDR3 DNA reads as TGTGCCACCGGTAACAGGGGTGGCTACACCTTC. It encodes CATGNRGGYTF.